This T cell receptor beta chain derives from a study of cytomegalovirus exposure and HLA in healthy donors. Across the study: Earlier sequencing of about 179 million T cells yielded 100 million to 120 million unique TCR beta sequences.

General study points: What TCR beta sequences reportedly achieved was accurate prediction of HLA-A and HLA-B alleles in most subjects. Under in vitro conditions, a few CMV-associated chains were confirmed as specific for CMV antigens. A later analysis showed that HLA-associated TCR beta chains had undergone more clonal expansion than equally common others.

J was trimmed by 8 bases and V by 1 base; bases with no gene match: 15. This CDR3 has 18 residues. CDR1 and CDR2 (germline): SGHRS, YFSETQ. PCR used 60 Vbeta primers and 13 Jbeta primers. Sequenced by immunoSEQ multiplex PCR; TCRdb stores in-frame clones only, minus some. The table shows about 170,000 clones, with around 62% occurring only once. In the case of this clone: What it recognizes is unknown.

The specimen sequenced was PBMCs. The chain is built from TRBV5-1 and TRBJ2-4, with TRBD2 matching over 10 bases. The sequence was obtained from a middle-aged man in good health and CMV-seronegative. The CDR3 is CASSLRGTSEFWGDIQYF. The CDR3 DNA is TGCGCCAGCAGCTTGCGGGGGACTAGCGAGTTCTGGGGGGACATTCAGTACTTC.